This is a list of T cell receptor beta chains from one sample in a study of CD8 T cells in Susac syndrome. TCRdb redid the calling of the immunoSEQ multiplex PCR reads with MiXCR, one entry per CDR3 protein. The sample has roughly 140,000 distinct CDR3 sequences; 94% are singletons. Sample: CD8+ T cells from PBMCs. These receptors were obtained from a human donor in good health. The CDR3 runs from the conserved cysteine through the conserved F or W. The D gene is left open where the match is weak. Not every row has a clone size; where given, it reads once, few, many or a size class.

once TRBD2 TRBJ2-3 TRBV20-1 TGCAGTGCTAGAGGCAGACTAGCGGGAGTCGGAGTCGAGACAGATACGCAGTATTTT CSARGRLAGVGVETDTQYF
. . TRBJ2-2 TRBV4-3 TGCGCCAGCAGCCAAGTCCAGGGGACCGGGGAGCTGTTTTTT CASSQVQGTGELFF
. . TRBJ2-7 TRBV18 TGTGCCAGCTCACGCCTCGGGGATTACGAGCAGTACTTC CASSRLGDYEQYF
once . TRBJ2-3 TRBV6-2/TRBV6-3 TGTGCCAGCAGCCCTAGGGGCCTCACAGATACGCAGTATTTT CASSPRGLTDTQYF
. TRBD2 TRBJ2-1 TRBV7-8 TGTGCCAGCAGCTTAGGGGGGGGAGGAGGCACGGAGCAGTTCTTC CASSLGGGGGTEQFF
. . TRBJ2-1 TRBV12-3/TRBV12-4 TGTGCCAGCAATAGCCCGGGCTCCTACAATGAGCAGTTCTTC CASNSPGSYNEQFF
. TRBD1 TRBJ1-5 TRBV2 TGTGCCAGCAGTGAATTAAGCGTCACAGGGGCCGGACAGCCCCAGCATTTT CASSELSVTGAGQPQHF
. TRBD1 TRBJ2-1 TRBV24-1 TGTGCCACCAGTGTAGCCCGGGACAGGGAATACAATGAGCAGTTCTTC CATSVARDREYNEQFF
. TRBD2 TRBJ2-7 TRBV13 TGTGCCAGCAGCTTAGAGGGGACTAGCGATAGCTCCTACGAGCAGTACTTC CASSLEGTSDSSYEQYF
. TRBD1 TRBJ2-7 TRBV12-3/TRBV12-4 TGTGCCAGCACCCTCGACAGGGTCCGGGAGCAGTACTTC CASTLDRVREQYF
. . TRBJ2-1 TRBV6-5 TGTGCCAGCATTCACAGGGGAGGATCCTACAATGAGCAGTTCTTC CASIHRGGSYNEQFF
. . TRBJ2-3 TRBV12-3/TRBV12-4 TGTGCCAGCAGTTCCGGACTTTTGACGCAGTATTTT CASSSGLLTQYF
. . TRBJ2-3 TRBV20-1 TGCAGTGCTAGGATCGGGTATTCACCGGACGTTACGCAGTATTTT CSARIGYSPDVTQYF
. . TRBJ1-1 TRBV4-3 TGCGCCAGCAGCGGACACAGGGCTAAGAACACTGAAGCTTTCTTT CASSGHRAKNTEAFF
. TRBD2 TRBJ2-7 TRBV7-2 TGTGCCAGCAGCTCAGTCGAGCGGGGATCCTACGAGCAGTACTTC CASSSVERGSYEQYF
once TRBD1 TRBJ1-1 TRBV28 TGTGCCAGCATGGGGTTAGCAGGGGGCACTGAAGCTTTCTTT CASMGLAGGTEAFF
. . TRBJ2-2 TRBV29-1 TGCAGCGCTATTACAGGGTCCGGGGAGCTGTTTTTT CSAITGSGELFF
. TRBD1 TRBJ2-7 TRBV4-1 TGCGCCAGCAGCCAAGTCCGGACAGGCCCCTACGAGCAGTACTTC CASSQVRTGPYEQYF
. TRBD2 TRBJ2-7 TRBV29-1 TGCAGCGGAGTCAGCGGGAGTTACTACGAGCAGTACTTC CSGVSGSYYEQYF
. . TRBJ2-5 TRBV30 TGTGCCTGGAACGACGGAGGGAGAGAGACCCAGTACTTC CAWNDGGRETQYF
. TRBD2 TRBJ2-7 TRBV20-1 TGCAGTGCTAGAGTGCGGGGGTCCTACGAGCAGTACTTC CSARVRGSYEQYF
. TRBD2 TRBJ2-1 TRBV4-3 TGCGCCAGCAGCCAAGTGTGGTTGCTAGCGGGGCGCAATGAGCAGTTCTTC CASSQVWLLAGRNEQFF
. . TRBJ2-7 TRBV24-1 TGTGCCACCAGTTCCGTCCACTATCCCTACGAGCAGTACTTC CATSSVHYPYEQYF
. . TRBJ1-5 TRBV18 TGTGCCAGCTCACCACGGGACACCAATCAGCCCCAGCATTTT CASSPRDTNQPQHF
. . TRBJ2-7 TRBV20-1 TGCAGTGCGACCAGCGAGATAGACGAGCAGTACTTC CSATSEIDEQYF
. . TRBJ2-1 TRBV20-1 TGCAGTGCTAGAGACAACTCCAGGCTCTCCTACAATGAGCAGTTCTTC CSARDNSRLSYNEQFF
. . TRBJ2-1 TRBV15 TGTGCCACCAGCCAGGGGCTGAGCTCCTACAATGAGCAGTTCTTC CATSQGLSSYNEQFF
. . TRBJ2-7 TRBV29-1 TGCAGCGTTGAAGCGGACTTCTCCGAGCAGTACTTC CSVEADFSEQYF
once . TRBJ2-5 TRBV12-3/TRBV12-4 TGTGCCAGCAGTTCCCTAGGGTTCCAAGAGACCCAGTACTTC CASSSLGFQETQYF
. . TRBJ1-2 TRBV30 TGTGCCTGGAGTGTGGGGTATTATGGCTACACCTTC CAWSVGYYGYTF
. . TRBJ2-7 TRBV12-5 TGTGCTAGTGCGCTTGATTTGGGGTCCTACGAGCAGTACTTC CASALDLGSYEQYF
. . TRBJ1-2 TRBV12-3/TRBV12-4 TGTGCCAGCAGTTTCCCCACCTCCTTAGACTATGGCTACACCTTC CASSFPTSLDYGYTF
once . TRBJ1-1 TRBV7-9 TGTGCCAGCAGCGCACAACTCGGAGTTGGCACTGAAGCTTTCTTT CASSAQLGVGTEAFF
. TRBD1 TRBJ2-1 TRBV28 TGTGCCAGCGAGTCGGGACAGAGCTCCTACAATGAGCAGTTCTTC CASESGQSSYNEQFF
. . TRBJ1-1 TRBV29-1 TGCAGCGTTGAATTTAACACTGAAGCTTTCTTT CSVEFNTEAFF
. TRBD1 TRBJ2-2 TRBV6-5 TGTGCCAGCAGTTCAGGGGGTAACACCGGGGAGCTGTTTTTT CASSSGGNTGELFF
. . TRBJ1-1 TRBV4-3 TGCGCCAGCAGCCAATCGAGGGAGGGCACTGAAGCTTTCTTT CASSQSREGTEAFF
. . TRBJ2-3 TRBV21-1 TGTGCCAGCAGCAAAATGTCGATACTAGCGGGAATTAATACGCAGTATTTT CASSKMSILAGINTQYF
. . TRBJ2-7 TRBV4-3 TGCGCCAGCAGCCAAGATCGAAGTATTGGCTACGAGCAGTACTTC CASSQDRSIGYEQYF
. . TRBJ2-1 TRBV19 TGTGCCAGTAGTACTGGGCCGCCCAATGAGCAGTTCTTC CASSTGPPNEQFF
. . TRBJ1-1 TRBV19 TGTGCCAGTAGTATTCTCGGCGGGGCGAACACTGAAGCTTTCTTT CASSILGGANTEAFF
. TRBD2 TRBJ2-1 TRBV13 TGTGCCAGCAGGCCAGCTAGCGGAAATGAGCAGTTCTTC CASRPASGNEQFF
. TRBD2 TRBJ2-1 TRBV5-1 TGCGCCAGCAGCGTGACTAGCGGGGAGCAGTTCTTC CASSVTSGEQFF
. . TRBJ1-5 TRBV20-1 TGCAGTGCAACCGGAGGGTTTAGCAATCAGCCCCAGCATTTT CSATGGFSNQPQHF
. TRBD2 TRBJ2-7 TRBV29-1 TGCAGCGTTGAAGAGTCCAGCGGGACGCTGTACTTC CSVEESSGTLYF
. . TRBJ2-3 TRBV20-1 TGCAGGGGCTTTGGGAGCACAGATACGCAGTATTTT CRGFGSTDTQYF
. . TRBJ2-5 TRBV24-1 TGTGCCACCTCAGGGGAAGGGGAGACCCAGTACTTC CATSGEGETQYF
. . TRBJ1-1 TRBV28 TGTGCCAGCATCGACTCGCCGGGGAACACTGAAGCTTTCTTT CASIDSPGNTEAFF
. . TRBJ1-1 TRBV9 TGTGCCAGCAGCCCGGGAGGACAGGAAGCTTTCTTT CASSPGGQEAFF
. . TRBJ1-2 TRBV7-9 TGTGCCAGCAGTAACTCTCTGGCAGTCAATGGCTACACCTTC CASSNSLAVNGYTF
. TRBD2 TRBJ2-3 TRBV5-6 TGTGCCAGCAGCTTGCCGGGGGGTGATACGCAGTATTTT CASSLPGGDTQYF
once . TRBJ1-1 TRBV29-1 TGCAGCGTTGAGCCGAACACTGAAGCTTTCTTT CSVEPNTEAFF